The 19 T cell receptor beta chains below all came from one sample that was sequenced in a study of control samples from healthy donors and cancer patients (dated by TCRdb to the early 2020s). The library was built by means of the immunoSEQ multiplex PCR assay. Not all clones reach the TCRdb copy of this immuneACCESS table, which keeps in-frame sequences only. Checked studies attribute under half of the gap to unresolved V genes and leave the rest unexplained. The sample has nearly 55,000 clones on record, around 95% of them singletons. The top ten constitute approximately 1.9% of the sample. The sample taken for sequencing was blood. The receptors here all came from a woman between 25 and 40 years old in good health.

The chain recombines TRBV27 with TRBJ1-2; no clear D. The V and J ends lost 4 bases and 6 bases respectively, with 18 bases between them. The V gene's germline CDR1 is MNHEY and CDR2 SMNVEV (reference sequence). There are 15 residues in the CDR3. CDR3 loop: CASSSRGNPGDGYTF. The CDR3 DNA sequence: TGTGCCAGCAGTTCCCGTGGTAACCCTGGCGATGGCTACACCTTC.

The chain has TRBV11-2 and TRBJ2-5; maybe TRBD2 (5 bases). V was pared by 0 bases and J by 7 bases, with 24 bases between. The CDR3 is made up of 18 amino acids. Germline V lookup: CDR1 SGHAT, CDR2 FQNNGV. The CDR3 sequence: CASSLERIVGAVKGTQYF. For the CDR3, the DNA is TGTGCCAGCAGCTTAGAGAGGATCGTGGGAGCGGTAAAGGGGACCCAGTACTTC.

This sequence joins TRBV6-5 and TRBJ2-7; the D gene is possibly TRBD2 (5 bases). Germline V gene lookup returns CDR1 MNHEY and CDR2 SVGAGI. The CDR3 length is 15 residues. V lost 2 bases and J lost 4, with 15 bases in between. The DNA of the CDR3 is TGTGCCAGCAGTTACGGGGAGCGAGGCCGTTACGAGCAGTACTTC. This translates into CASSYGERGRYEQYF.

V and J are TRBV4-1 and TRBJ2-2, with 8 nucleotides matching TRBD1. Per the germline V gene, CDR1 is MGHRA and CDR2 is YSYEKL. Trimming removed 4 bases from V and 5 bases from J; junction bases left unmatched: 9. The CDR3 loop spans 16 amino acids. CDR3: CASSRSQGALTGELFF. The CDR3 DNA is TGCGCCAGCAGCCGCTCCCAGGGGGCATTGACCGGGGAGCTGTTTTTT.

Comment on this clone: One end of the junction does not line up with germline, which may come from a read error. The chain couples TRBV7-7 to TRBJ2-3; possibly TRBD2 for D (6 bases). This CDR3 comprises 14 residues. CDR1 and CDR2 from the germline V gene are SSHAT and FNYEAQ (reference sequence). CDR3 nucleotide sequence: TGTGCTAGCAGCTTAGACGGGAGTGGAGATACGCAGTATTTT. Translation: CASSLDGSGDTQYF.

The gene calls are TRBV27 and TRBJ1-1; D is unclear. CDR3 length equals 13 residues. CDR1 and CDR2 from the germline V gene are MNHEY and SMNVEV (reference sequence). V dropped 4 bases and J dropped 3 bases, with 9 bases sitting between them. The CDR3 sequence: CASSYGRHTEAFF. CDR3 coding DNA: TGTGCCAGCAGTTACGGGCGGCACACTGAAGCTTTCTTT.

This chain connects TRBV18 to TRBJ2-1, with TRBD1 identical over 8 bases. The CDR3 runs to 17 residues. The germline V gene encodes CDR1 KGHSH and CDR2 LQKENI. V was pared by 0 bases and J by 8 bases, with 12 bases of the junction left unmatched. The CDR3 loop reads CASSPPIRDRIFDEQFF. In nucleotides, the CDR3 is TGTGCCAGCTCACCACCGATCCGGGACAGGATTTTTGATGAGCAGTTCTTC.

The chain carries TRBV28 and TRBJ1-4; the match to TRBD1 covers 7 bases. Germline V CDR1 and CDR2: MDHEN, SYDVKM. The V and J ends lost 4 bases and 2 bases, in that order; junction bases with no gene match: 7. CDR3 size: 16 residues. CDR3 sequence reads: CASSSTPGQTNEKLFF. The CDR3 coding sequence is TGTGCCAGCAGTTCCACTCCGGGACAGACTAATGAAAAACTGTTTTTT.

This clone came up a few times. This rearrangement joins TRBV14 to TRBJ2-7; D uncertain. Deletions cut 3 bases from V and 2 bases from J, with 8 bases between. In germline, CDR1 is SGHDN, CDR2 FVKESK. The CDR3 length is 13 residues. CDR3 protein: CASSQVTAYEQYF. In nucleotides, the CDR3 is TGTGCCAGCAGCCAGGTAACCGCCTACGAGCAGTACTTC. The full variable domain, in which reference TRBV14 and TRBJ2-7 provide the parts outside the CDR3, is EAGVTQFPSHSVIEKGQTVTLRCDPISGHDNLYWYRRVMGKEIKFLLHFVKESKQDESGMPNNRFLAERTGGTYSTLKVQPAELEDSGVYFCASSQVTAYEQYFGPGTRLTVT.

The chain has TRBV19 and TRBJ2-7; a possible D gene is TRBD2 (6 bases). The V and J ends lost 5 bases and 2 bases respectively, with 13 bases between them. CDR1 LNHDA and CDR2 SQIVND come from the germline V gene (reference sequence). The CDR3 covers 14 residues. The CDR3 here is CASSARDSTYEQYF. The CDR3 nucleotides are TGTGCCAGTAGTGCGCGGGACTCAACCTACGAGCAGTACTTC. The entire variable domain, with the rest obtained from reference TRBV19 and TRBJ2-7, is as follows: DGGITQSPKYLFRKEGQNVTLSCEQNLNHDAMYWYRQDPGQGLRLIYYSQIVNDFQKGDIAEGYSVSREKKESFPLTVTSAQKNPTAFYLCASSARDSTYEQYFGPGTRLTVT.

The chain recombines TRBV2 with TRBJ2-5; perhaps D is TRBD1 or TRBD2 (5 bases each). Trimming left V 0 bases short and J 1 base short, with 12 bases between. CDR1 SNHLY and CDR2 FYNNEI come from the germline V gene. The CDR3 totals 16 residues. The CDR3 DNA reads TGTGCCAGCAGTGAAGCGCAAAAGGGACCCCAAGAGACCCAGTACTTC. Residues: CASSEAQKGPQETQYF.

The rearrangement joins TRBV2 to TRBJ1-2, with 10 bases fitting TRBD1. Germline lookup yields CDR1 SNHLY and CDR2 FYNNEI. The CDR3 consists of 18 residues. The ends lost 0 bases at V and 4 bases at J; junction bases unmatched: 11. This CDR3 reads CASSEAPTGGAFGYGYTF. The CDR3 nucleotides are TGTGCCAGCAGTGAAGCTCCGACAGGGGGCGCGTTTGGCTATGGCTACACCTTC.

This chain uses TRBV6-2 or TRBV6-3 with TRBJ2-1; D gene uncertain. The CDR3 runs 14 residues. Germline V gene sequence: CDR1 MNHEY, CDR2 SVGEGT. V was cut by 6 bases and J by 3 bases, with 12 bases left in between. CDR3 in amino acids: CASSAFGVYNEQFF. The CDR3 bases are TGTGCCAGCAGCGCATTCGGAGTCTACAATGAGCAGTTCTTC.

The rearrangement joins TRBV7-2 to TRBJ2-7, with TRBD2 matching over 8 bases. CDR3 length equals 17 residues. Germline V gene sequence: CDR1 SGHTA, CDR2 FQGNSA. With V trimmed by 1 base and J by 6 bases, 14 bases remained unmatched. The CDR3 DNA is TGTGCCAGCAGCTTAGGGGCCCAGCGGGAGACCGCGGCCGAGCAGTACTTC. Amino acids: CASSLGAQRETAAEQYF.

DNA of the CDR3: TGTGCCAGCAGTCCCACAGGGGTATCTGGAAACACCATATATTTT. Its protein is CASSPTGVSGNTIYF. This sequence joins TRBV28 and TRBJ1-3; 7 positions agree with TRBD1. CDR1 and CDR2 from the germline V gene are MDHEN and SYDVKM. CDR3 size: 15 residues. V gave up 5 bases and J gave up 1 base; unmatched junction bases: 5.

The chain recombines TRBV10-1 with TRBJ2-1; TRBD2 matches at 10 bases. Germline values: CDR1 WNHNN, CDR2 SYGVQD (reference sequence). The CDR3 is made up of 14 amino acids. The junction had 3 bases not matched to a gene; V was cut back by 3 bases and J by 7 bases. CDR3 nucleotides: TGCGCCAGCAGTGAAGAGCGGGGGGGGAATGAGCAGTTCTTC. This sequence encodes CASSEERGGNEQFF.

The chain couples TRBV5-4 to TRBJ2-5; D is perhaps TRBD1 or TRBD2 (6 bases each). Trimming took off 3 bases at V and 3 bases at J, with 15 bases between the two ends. Germline values: CDR1 SGHNT, CDR2 YYREEE (reference sequence). CDR3 length: 15 amino acids. The CDR3, as DNA: TGTGCCAGCAGCTCGGCGACTAGGGGGGAAGAGACCCAGTACTTC. Protein product: CASSSATRGEETQYF.

The rearrangement links TRBV6-5 to TRBJ1-6; no definite D call. The germline V gene encodes CDR1 MNHEY and CDR2 SVGAGI. The V end lost 0 bases, the J end lost 12 bases, and 15 bases lay between the germline ends. The CDR3 extends over 15 amino acids. In nucleotides, the CDR3 is TGTGCCAGCAGTTACTCGAGGCTGCTTATTATACCCCTCCACTTT. Its protein product is CASSYSRLLIIPLHF.

This sequence joins TRBV3-1 (or the pseudogene TRBV3-2) and TRBJ2-7; 7 nucleotides align to TRBD2. The V gene end was trimmed by 4 bases and the J gene end by 4 bases; junction bases not matched to a gene: 7. Germline CDR1 LGHDT, CDR2 YNNKEL (reference sequence). This CDR3 region has 14 residues. CDR3 protein: CASSLKEGGYEQYF. CDR3 coding DNA: TGTGCCAGCAGCCTCAAAGAGGGAGGGTACGAGCAGTACTTC.